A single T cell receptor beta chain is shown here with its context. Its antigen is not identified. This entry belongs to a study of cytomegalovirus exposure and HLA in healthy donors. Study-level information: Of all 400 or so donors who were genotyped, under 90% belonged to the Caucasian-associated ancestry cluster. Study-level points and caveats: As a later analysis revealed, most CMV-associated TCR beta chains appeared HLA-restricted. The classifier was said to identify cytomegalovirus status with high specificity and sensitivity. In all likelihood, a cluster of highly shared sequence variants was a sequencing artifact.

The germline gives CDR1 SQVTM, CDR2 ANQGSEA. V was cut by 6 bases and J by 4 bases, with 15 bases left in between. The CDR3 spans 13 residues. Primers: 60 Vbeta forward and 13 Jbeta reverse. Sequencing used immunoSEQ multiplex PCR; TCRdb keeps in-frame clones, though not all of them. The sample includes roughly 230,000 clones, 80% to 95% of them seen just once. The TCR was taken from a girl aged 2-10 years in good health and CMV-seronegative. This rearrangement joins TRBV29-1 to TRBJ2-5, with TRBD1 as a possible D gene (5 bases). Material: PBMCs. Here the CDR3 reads CSVGKGQGETQYF. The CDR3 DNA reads TGCAGCGTGGGGAAGGGGCAAGGAGAGACCCAGTACTTC.